Sequencing of this T cell receptor beta chain was carried out in a study of spatial heterogeneity in lung cancer. Study-wide results and caveats: Tumor TCRs that were ubiquitous and expanded showed up in blood more at resection than follow-up.

TCRdb re-called the 5' RACE reads with MiXCR, one entry per CDR3 protein. The data show around 110,000 distinct CDR3 sequences, with more than 10% seen just once and over 15% held by the top ten. The sample's time point: blood at routine non-recurrence follow-up after resection. Sequencing was performed on whole RNA extracted from tumor and nontumor lung tissue, or from frozen PBMC, and the material was left unsorted. Notes on this clonotype: Its specificity is not known.

The CDR3 sequence is 14 residues long. V lost 5 bases and J lost 5; bases outside the gene matches: 7. The germline V gene has CDR1 MNHEY and CDR2 SVGEGT. The receptor's source is a male donor with early-stage non-small cell lung cancer. The V and J genes are TRBV6-2 or TRBV6-3 and TRBJ1-1; TRBD1 agrees at 8 bases. This material consisted of PBMCs, taken at follow-up. The CDR3 nucleotides read TGTGCCAGCAGTCGGACAGGGCATCTTACTGAAGCTTTCTTT. Translated: CASSRTGHLTEAFF.